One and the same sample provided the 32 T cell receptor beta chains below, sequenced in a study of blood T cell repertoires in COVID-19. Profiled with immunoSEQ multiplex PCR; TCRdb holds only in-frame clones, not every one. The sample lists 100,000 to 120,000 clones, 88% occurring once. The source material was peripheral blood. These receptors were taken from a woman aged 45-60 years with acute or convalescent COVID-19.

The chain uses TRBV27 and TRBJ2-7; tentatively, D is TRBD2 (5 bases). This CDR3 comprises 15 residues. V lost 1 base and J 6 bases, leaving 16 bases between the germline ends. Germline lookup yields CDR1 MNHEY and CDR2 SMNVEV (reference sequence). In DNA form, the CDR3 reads TGTGCCAGCAGTTTATGGGATAGCACCCGGGGCGAGCAGTACTTC. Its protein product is CASSLWDSTRGEQYF.

The CDR3 is CASSLVVAGGPGSYNEQFF. The CDR3 DNA is TGTGCCAGCAGCTTGGTAGTAGCGGGAGGGCCAGGTTCCTACAATGAGCAGTTCTTC. The chain links TRBV5-4 to TRBJ2-1, with 11 bases identical to TRBD2. The CDR3 extends over 19 amino acids. With V trimmed by 0 bases and J by 1 base, 9 bases remained unmatched. Germline loops: CDR1 SGHNT, CDR2 YYREEE (reference sequence).

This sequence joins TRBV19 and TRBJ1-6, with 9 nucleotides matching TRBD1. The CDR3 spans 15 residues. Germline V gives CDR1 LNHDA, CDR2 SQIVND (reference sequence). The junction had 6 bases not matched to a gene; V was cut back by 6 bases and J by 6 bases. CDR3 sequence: CASRVQGAVNSPLHF. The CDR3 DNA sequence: TGTGCCAGTAGAGTACAGGGGGCAGTTAATTCACCCCTCCACTTT. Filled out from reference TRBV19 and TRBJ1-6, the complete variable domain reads DGGITQSPKYLFRKEGQNVTLSCEQNLNHDAMYWYRQDPGQGLRLIYYSQIVNDFQKGDIAEGYSVSREKKESFPLTVTSAQKNPTAFYLCASRVQGAVNSPLHFGNGTRLTVT.

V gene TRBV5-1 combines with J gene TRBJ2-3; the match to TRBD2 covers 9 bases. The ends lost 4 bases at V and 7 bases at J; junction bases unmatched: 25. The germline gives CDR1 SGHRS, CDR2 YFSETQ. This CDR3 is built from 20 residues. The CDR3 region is CASSDERTSVTPRFGNTQYF. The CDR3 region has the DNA TGCGCCAGCAGCGACGAAAGGACTAGCGTCACCCCGCGGTTTGGGAATACGCAGTATTTT.

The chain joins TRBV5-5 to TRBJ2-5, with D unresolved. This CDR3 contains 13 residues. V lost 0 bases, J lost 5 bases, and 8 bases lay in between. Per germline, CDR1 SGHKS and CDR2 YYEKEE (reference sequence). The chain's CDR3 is CASSLAGWETQYF. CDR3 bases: TGTGCCAGCAGCTTGGCAGGTTGGGAGACCCAGTACTTC.

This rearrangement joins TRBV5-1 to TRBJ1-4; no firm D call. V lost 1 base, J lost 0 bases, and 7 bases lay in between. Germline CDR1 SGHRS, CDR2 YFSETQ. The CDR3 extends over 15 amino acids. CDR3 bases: TGCGCCAGCAGCTTGACGGGGTCAACTAATGAAAAACTGTTTTTT. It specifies CASSLTGSTNEKLFF.

The CDR3 loop reads CASSLSTGPGNTIYF. The CDR3 bases are TGTGCCAGCAGCCTTTCTACAGGGCCTGGAAACACCATATATTTT. The chain is built from TRBV3-1 (or the pseudogene TRBV3-2) and TRBJ1-3, with a tentative D call TRBD1 (6 bases). With 4 bases removed from V and 2 bases from J, the gap between germline ends came to 12 bases. Germline V gene sequence: CDR1 LGHDT, CDR2 YNNKEL (reference sequence). The CDR3 consists of 15 residues.

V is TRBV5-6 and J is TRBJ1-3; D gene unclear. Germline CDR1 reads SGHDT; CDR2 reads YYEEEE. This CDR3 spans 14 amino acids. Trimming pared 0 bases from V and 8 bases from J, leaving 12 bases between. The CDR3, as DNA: TGTGCCAGCAGCTTGGTTGCCAGGCTGGACACCATATATTTT. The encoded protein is CASSLVARLDTIYF.

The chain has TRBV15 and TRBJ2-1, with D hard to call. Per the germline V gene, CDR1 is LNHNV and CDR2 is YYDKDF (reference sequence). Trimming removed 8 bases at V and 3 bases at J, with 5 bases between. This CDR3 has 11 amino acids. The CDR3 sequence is CATAGYNEQFF. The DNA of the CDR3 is TGTGCCACCGCAGGCTACAATGAGCAGTTCTTC.

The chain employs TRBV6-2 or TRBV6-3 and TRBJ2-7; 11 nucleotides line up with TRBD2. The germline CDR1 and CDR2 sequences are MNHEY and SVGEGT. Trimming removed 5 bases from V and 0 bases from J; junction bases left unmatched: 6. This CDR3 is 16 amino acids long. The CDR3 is CASSPLTSGNSYEQYF. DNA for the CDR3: TGTGCCAGCAGTCCCTTGACTAGCGGGAACTCCTACGAGCAGTACTTC.

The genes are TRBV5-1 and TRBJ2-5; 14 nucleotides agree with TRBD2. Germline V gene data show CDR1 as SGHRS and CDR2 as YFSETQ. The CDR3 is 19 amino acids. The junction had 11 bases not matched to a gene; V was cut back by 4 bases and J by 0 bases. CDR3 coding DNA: TGCGCCAGCAGCATAGGACTAGCGGGAGGTACTCCGTACCAAGAGACCCAGTACTTC. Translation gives CASSIGLAGGTPYQETQYF.

DNA of the CDR3: TGTGCCAGCAGTTCCCACATTCGGTCTGGGGCGACCTACGAGCAGTACTTC. It specifies CASSSHIRSGATYEQYF. This chain connects TRBV11-2 to TRBJ2-7, with D possibly TRBD1 on 5 matching bases. V was cut by 6 bases and J by 2 bases, with 23 bases left in between. The germline CDR1 and CDR2 sequences are SGHAT and FQNNGV. This CDR3 is 17 amino acids long.

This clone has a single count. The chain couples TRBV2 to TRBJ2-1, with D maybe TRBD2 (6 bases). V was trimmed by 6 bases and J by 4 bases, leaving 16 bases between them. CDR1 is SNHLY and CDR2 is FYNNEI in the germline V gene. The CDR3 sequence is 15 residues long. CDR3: CASSDPGGGYNEQFF. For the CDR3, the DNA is TGTGCCAGCAGCGACCCCGGGGGAGGATACAATGAGCAGTTCTTC.

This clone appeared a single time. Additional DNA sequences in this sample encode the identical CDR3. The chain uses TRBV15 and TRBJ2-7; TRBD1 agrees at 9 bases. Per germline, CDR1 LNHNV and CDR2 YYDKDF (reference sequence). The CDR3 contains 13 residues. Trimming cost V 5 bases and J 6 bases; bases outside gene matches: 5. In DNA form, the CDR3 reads TGTGCCACCAGCCGGGACAGGGCAGCCGAGCAGTACTTC. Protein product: CATSRDRAAEQYF.

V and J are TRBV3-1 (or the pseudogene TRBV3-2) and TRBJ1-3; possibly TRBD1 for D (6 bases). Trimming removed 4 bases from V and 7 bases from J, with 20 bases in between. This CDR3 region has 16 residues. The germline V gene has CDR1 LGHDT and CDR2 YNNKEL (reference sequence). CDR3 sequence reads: CASSRTQGQMENTIYF. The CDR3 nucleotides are TGTGCCAGCAGCCGAACCCAAGGACAGATGGAGAACACCATATATTTT.

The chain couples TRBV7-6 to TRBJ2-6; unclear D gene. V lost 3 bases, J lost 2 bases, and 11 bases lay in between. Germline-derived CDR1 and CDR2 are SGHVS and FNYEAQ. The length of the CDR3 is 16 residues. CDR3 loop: CASSLNSRAGANVLTF. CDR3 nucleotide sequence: TGTGCCAGCAGCTTGAACTCCCGGGCTGGGGCCAACGTCCTGACTTTC. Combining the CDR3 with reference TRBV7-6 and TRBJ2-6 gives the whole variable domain GAGVSQSPRYKVTKRGQDVALRCDPISGHVSLYWYRQALGQGPEFLTYFNYEAQQDKSGLPNDRFSAERPEGSISTLTIQRTEQRDSAMYRCASSLNSRAGANVLTFGAGSRLTVL.

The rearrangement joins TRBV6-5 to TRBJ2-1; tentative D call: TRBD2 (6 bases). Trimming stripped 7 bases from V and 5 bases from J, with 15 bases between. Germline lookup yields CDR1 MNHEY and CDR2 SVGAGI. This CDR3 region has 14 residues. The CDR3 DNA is TGTGCCAGCACGGAGGCGGGATTAAACAATGAGCAGTTCTTC. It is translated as CASTEAGLNNEQFF.

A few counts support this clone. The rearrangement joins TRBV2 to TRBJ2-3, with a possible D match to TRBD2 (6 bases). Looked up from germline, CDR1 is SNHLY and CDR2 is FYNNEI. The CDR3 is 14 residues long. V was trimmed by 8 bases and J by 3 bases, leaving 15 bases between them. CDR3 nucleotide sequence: TGTGCCAGCGGGAGGCAGCAGGGAACAGATACGCAGTATTTT. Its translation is CASGRQQGTDTQYF. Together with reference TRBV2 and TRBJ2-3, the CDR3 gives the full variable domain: EPEVTQTPSHQVTQMGQEVILRCVPISNHLYFYWYRQILGQKVEFLVSFYNNEISEKSEIFDDQFSVERPDGSNFTLKIRSTKLEDSAMYFCASGRQQGTDTQYFGPGTRLTVL.

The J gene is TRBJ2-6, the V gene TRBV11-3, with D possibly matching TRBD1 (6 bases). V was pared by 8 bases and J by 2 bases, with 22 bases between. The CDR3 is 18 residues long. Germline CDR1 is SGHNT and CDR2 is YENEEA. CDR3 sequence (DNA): TGTGCCAGCGCGCCGAGGGGCACACAGGGAACTGGGGCCAACGTCCTGACTTTC. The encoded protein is CASAPRGTQGTGANVLTF. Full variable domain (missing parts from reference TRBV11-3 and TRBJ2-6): EAGVVQSPRYKIIEKKQPVAFWCNPISGHNTLYWYLQNLGQGPELLIRYENEEAVDDSQLPKDRFSAERLKGVDSTLKIQPAELGDSAVYLCASAPRGTQGTGANVLTFGAGSRLTVL.

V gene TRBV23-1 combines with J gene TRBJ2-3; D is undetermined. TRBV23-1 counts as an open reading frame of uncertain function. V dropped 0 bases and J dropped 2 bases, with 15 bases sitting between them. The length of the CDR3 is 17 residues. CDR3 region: CASSQSANRDNTDTQYF. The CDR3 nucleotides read TGCGCCAGCAGTCAATCGGCGAACAGAGACAACACAGATACGCAGTATTTT.

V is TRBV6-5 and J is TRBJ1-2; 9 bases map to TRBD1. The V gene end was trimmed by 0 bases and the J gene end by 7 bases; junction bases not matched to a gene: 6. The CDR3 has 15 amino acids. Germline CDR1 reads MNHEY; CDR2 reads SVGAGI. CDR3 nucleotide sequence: TGTGCCAGCAGTTACTCAAGGACAGGGGTGGCTGGCTACACCTTC. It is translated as CASSYSRTGVAGYTF.

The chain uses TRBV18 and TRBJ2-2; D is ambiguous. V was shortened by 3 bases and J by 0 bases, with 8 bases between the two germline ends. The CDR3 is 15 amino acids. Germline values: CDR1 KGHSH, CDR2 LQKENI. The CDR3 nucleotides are TGTGCCAGCTCACCGCAGGTCGCGAACACCGGGGAGCTGTTTTTT. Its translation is CASSPQVANTGELFF.

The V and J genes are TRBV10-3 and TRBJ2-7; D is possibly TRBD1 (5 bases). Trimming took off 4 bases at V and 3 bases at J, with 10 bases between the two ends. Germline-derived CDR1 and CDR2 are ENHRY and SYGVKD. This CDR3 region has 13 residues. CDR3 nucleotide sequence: TGTGCCATCAGTGCAGGGTTAAACTACGAGCAGTACTTC. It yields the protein CAISAGLNYEQYF.

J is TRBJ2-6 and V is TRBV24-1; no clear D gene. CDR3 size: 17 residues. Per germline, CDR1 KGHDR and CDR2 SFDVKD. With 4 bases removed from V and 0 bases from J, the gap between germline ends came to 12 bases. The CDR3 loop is CATSDTRADSGANVLTF. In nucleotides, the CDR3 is TGTGCCACCAGTGACACCCGTGCGGACTCTGGGGCCAACGTCCTGACTTTC.

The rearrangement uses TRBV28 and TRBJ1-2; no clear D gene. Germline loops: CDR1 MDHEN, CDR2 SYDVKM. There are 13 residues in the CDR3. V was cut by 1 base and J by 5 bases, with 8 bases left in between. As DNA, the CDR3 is TGTGCCAGCAGTTTATCGGCGGGTTATGGCTACACCTTC. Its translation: CASSLSAGYGYTF.

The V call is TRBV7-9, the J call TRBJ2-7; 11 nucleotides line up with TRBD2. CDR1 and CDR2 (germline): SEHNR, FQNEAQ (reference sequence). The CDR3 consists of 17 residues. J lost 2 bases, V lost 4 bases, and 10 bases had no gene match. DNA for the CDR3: TGTGCCAGCAGCTCCCGACTAGCGGGATCAATTACCTACGAGCAGTACTTC. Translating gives CASSSRLAGSITYEQYF.

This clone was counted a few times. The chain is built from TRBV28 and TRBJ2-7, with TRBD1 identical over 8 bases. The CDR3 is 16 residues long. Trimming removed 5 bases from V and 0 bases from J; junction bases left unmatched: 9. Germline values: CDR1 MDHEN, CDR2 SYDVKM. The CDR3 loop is CASSLRTGTSSYEQYF. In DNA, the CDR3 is TGTGCCAGCAGTCTAAGGACAGGGACAAGCTCCTACGAGCAGTACTTC.

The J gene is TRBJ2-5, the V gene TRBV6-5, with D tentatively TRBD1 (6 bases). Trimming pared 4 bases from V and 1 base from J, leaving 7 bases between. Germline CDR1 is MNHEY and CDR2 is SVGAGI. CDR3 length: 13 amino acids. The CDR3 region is CASSSDSQETQYF. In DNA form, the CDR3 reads TGTGCCAGCAGTTCGGACAGCCAAGAGACCCAGTACTTC.

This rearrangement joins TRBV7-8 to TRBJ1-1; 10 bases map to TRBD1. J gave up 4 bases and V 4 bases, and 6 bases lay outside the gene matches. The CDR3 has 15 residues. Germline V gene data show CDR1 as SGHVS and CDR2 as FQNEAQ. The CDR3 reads CASSSRQGATTEAFF. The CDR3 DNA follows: TGTGCCAGCAGCTCTAGACAGGGGGCGACCACTGAAGCTTTCTTT.

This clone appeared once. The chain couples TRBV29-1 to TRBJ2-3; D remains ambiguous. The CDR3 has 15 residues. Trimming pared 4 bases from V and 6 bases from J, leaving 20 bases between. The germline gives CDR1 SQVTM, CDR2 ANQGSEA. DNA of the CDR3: TGCAGCGTTGGGCTTTCCACCACCCTCAGGGATACGCAGTATTTT. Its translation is CSVGLSTTLRDTQYF.

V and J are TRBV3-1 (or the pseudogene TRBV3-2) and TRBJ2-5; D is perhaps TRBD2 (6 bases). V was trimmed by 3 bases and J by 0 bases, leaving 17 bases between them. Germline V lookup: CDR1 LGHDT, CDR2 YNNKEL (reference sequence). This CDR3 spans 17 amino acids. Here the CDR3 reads CASSHPWAGPYQETQYF. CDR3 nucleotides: TGTGCCAGCAGCCACCCATGGGCGGGGCCCTACCAAGAGACCCAGTACTTC.

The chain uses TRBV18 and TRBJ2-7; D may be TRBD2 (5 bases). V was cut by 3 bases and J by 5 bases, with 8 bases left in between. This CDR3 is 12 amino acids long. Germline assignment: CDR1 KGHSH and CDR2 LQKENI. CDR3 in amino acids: CASSPRVHEQYF. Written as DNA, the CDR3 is TGTGCCAGCTCACCGAGGGTCCACGAGCAGTACTTC.